Presented here are 5 T cell receptor beta chains from one specimen sequenced in a study of cytomegalovirus exposure and HLA in healthy donors. Profiling relied on immunoSEQ multiplex PCR, and the TCRdb table lists in-frame clones only, not all of them. This sample yields over 150,000 clones, of which 85% to 90% are seen a single time; 5% to 7% belongs to the top ten. The sequenced material came from PBMCs. The receptors shown here come from a woman in her 30s in good health and CMV-seronegative.

This chain joins TRBV4-3 and TRBJ2-3; D unresolved. V lost 4 bases and J lost 1, with 9 bases in between. The CDR3 sequence is 14 residues long. Germline V gives CDR1 LGHNA, CDR2 YSLEER. CDR3 sequence (DNA): TGCGCCAGCAGCCCCGGACGGGGCACAGATACGCAGTATTTT. It yields the protein CASSPGRGTDTQYF.

The genes are TRBV7-3 and TRBJ2-7; D remains unclear. CDR3 length equals 13 residues. The V end lost 0 bases, the J end lost 6 bases, and 9 bases lay between the germline ends. In germline, CDR1 is SGHTA, CDR2 FQGTGA. This chain's CDR3 is CASSLTLGSEQYF. In DNA form, the CDR3 reads TGTGCCAGCAGCTTAACTCTGGGATCCGAGCAGTACTTC.

V is TRBV5-3 and J is TRBJ1-5, with no clear D. TRBV5-3 qualifies as an ORF whose function is uncertain. The length of the CDR3 is 16 residues. Trimming pared 5 bases from V and 2 bases from J, leaving 17 bases between. DNA of the CDR3: TGTGCCAGAAGTTGTCAAGGGATATCTTGCAATCAGCCCCAGCATTTT. This sequence encodes CARSCQGISCNQPQHF.

This chain links TRBV7-3 with TRBJ2-3, with 11 positions matching TRBD2. Germline trimming cut 5 bases from V and 5 bases from J; bases unmatched to any gene: 6. CDR3 size: 15 residues. From germline, CDR1 is SGHTA and CDR2 FQGTGA. Here the CDR3 DNA reads TGTGCCAGCAGCGGTAGCGGGAGGGCCGGAGATACGCAGTATTTT. This gives the protein CASSGSGRAGDTQYF.

The chain has TRBV14 and TRBJ2-7; the D is unclear. V lost 1 base and J 2 bases, leaving 9 bases between the germline ends. The germline gives CDR1 SGHDN, CDR2 FVKESK. The CDR3 has 14 amino acids. The DNA for the CDR3 is TGTGCCAGCAGCCAAGGAATAGGTCCCTACGAGCAGTACTTC. Amino acids: CASSQGIGPYEQYF.